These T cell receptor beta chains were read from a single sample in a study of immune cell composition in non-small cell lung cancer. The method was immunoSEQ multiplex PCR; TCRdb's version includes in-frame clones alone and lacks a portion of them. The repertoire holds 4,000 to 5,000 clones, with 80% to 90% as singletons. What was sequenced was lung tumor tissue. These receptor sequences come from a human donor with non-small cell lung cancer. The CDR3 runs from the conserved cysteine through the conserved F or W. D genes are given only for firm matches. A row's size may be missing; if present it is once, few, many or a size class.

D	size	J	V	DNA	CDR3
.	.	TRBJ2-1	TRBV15	TGTGCCACCAGCATTGGGAGCACCCGCAATGAGCAGTTCTTC	CATSIGSTRNEQFF
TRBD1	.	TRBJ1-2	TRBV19	TGTGCCAGTAGTATAGTCGCCGGGACAGGGAAGTATGGCTACACCTTC	CASSIVAGTGKYGYTF
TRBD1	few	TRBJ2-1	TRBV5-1	TGCGCCAGCAGTACCGGGACAGGGGTCGGCAATGAGCAGTTCTTC	CASSTGTGVGNEQFF
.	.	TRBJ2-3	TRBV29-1	TGCAGCGGGGGAGTCACAGATACGCAGTATTTT	CSGGVTDTQYF
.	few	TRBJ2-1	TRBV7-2	TGTGCCAGCAGCTTATATGACAGGTCGGTTCACAATGAGCAGTTCTTC	CASSLYDRSVHNEQFF
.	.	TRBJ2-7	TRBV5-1	TGCGCCAGCAGCGTCGACGGAGCCTACGAGCAGTACTTC	CASSVDGAYEQYF
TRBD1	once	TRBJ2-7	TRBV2	TGTGCCAGCAGTGATCCGGGACAGACGAGCTCCTACGAGCAGTACTTC	CASSDPGQTSSYEQYF
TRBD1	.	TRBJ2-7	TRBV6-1	TGTGCCAGCAGGTCCGACAGGGGCGAGCAGTACTTC	CASRSDRGEQYF
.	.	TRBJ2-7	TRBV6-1	TGTGCCAGCAGTATAGCGGATGCCTACGAGCAGTACTTC	CASSIADAYEQYF
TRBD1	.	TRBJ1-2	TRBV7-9	TGTGCCAGCAGCTCGACAGGGATCAGTGGCTACACCTTC	CASSSTGISGYTF
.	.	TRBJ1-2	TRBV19	TGTGCCAGTAGTATTCGGAGCTCAATCTCCTGCACCTTC	CASSIRSSISCTF
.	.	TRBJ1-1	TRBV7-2	TGTGCCAGCAGCTCCACCTTACAGGGCCTGGCCACTGAAGCTTTCTTT	CASSSTLQGLATEAFF
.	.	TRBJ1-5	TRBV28	TGTGCCAGCAATCAAAGGGGACAATTCAGCAATCAGCCCCAGCATTTT	CASNQRGQFSNQPQHF
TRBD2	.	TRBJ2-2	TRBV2	TGTGCCAGCAGAGCCGGTGCTAGCGGGGTGGGCACCGGGGAGCTGTTTTTT	CASRAGASGVGTGELFF
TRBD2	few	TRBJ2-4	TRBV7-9	TGTGCCAGCAGCAAGACTAGCGGGAGGGCTATAGCCAAAAACATTCAGTACTTC	CASSKTSGRAIAKNIQYF
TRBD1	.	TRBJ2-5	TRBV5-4	TGTGCCAGCAGCTTGGGGTTACCGGGACAGGGTAACCAAGAGACCCAGTACTTC	CASSLGLPGQGNQETQYF
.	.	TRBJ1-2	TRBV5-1	TGCGCCAGCAGCCCGGAATTACAGGGAGGGGATGGCTACACCTTC	CASSPELQGGDGYTF
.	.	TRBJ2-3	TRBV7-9	TGTGCCAGCAGCTTTGGGCCAGGGGATAACACAGATACGCAGTATTTT	CASSFGPGDNTDTQYF
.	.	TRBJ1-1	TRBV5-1	TGCGCCAGCAGCCTAGGACAGAACACTGAAGCTTCCTTT	CASSLGQNTEASF
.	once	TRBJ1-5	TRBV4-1	TGCGCCAGCAGCGGCGACACATTCAATCAGCCCCAGCATTTT	CASSGDTFNQPQHF
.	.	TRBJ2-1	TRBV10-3	TGTGCCATCAGGGCGGGACAGACCTACAATGAGCAGTTCTTC	CAIRAGQTYNEQFF
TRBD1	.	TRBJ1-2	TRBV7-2	TGTGCCAGCAGCTATAAGTCAGGGGGCGGAGGGGGTTGGGGCTACACCTTC	CASSYKSGGGGGWGYTF
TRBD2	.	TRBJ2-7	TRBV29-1	TGCAGCGTTGAGACCGGGGGGGGCCCGGGCTCCTACGAGCAGTACTTC	CSVETGGGPGSYEQYF
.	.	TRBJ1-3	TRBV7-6	TGTGCCAGCAGCTTAGACAGGGCCCCCGCTATCTCTGGAAACACCATATATTTT	CASSLDRAPAISGNTIYF